A selection of T cell receptor beta chains follows, all from one sample in a study of T cell clones after liver transplantation. Assay used: immunoSEQ multiplex PCR; TCRdb lists only in-frame clones, some missing. The sample lists about 78,000 clones; about four fifths were seen once. The sequences come from CD4+ T cells from blood, collected before liver transplant. The receptors here all came from a human donor who received a liver transplant. The CDR3 runs from the conserved cysteine through the conserved F or W. D genes are given only for firm matches. For some rows the clone size is stated as once, few or many, or as a class when expanded; others skip it.

few | NA | TRBJ1-1 | 11 | TRBV5-4 | TGTGCCAGCAGCTTCGGGAATAAGGCTTTCTTT | CASSFGNKAFF
NA | NA | TRBJ2-1 | 15 | TRBV2 | TGTGCCAGCAGAGCACAGGGTAGCTCCTACAATGAGCAGTTCTTC | CASRAQGSSYNEQFF
NA | NA | TRBJ2-6 | 14 | TRBV5-1 | TGCGCCAGCAGCTGGCAGGTTGGGGCCAACGTCCTGACTTTC | CASSWQVGANVLTF
NA | NA | TRBJ1-1 | 14 | TRBV5-1 | TGCGCCAGCAGCTTGGAGGGGCGGGACACTGAAGCTTTCTTT | CASSLEGRDTEAFF
once | TRBD2 | TRBJ2-3 | 16 | TRBV5-1 | TGCGCCAGCAGCTTGCTGGGAGGGAGAGCAACAGATACGCAGTATTTT | CASSLLGGRATDTQYF
NA | NA | TRBJ1-5 | 14 | TRBV28 | TGTGCCAGCAGGGCAGGGGTACCCTTCGGGGCCCAGCATTTT | CASRAGVPFGAQHF
NA | NA | TRBJ2-7 | 13 | TRBV10-2 | TGCGCCAGTCAGCGGACCTCAGCCTACGAGCAGTACTTC | CASQRTSAYEQYF
NA | NA | TRBJ2-7 | 12 | TRBV5-6 | TGTGCCAGCAGCCCGGGCTCCTACGAGCAGTACTTC | CASSPGSYEQYF
NA | TRBD1 | TRBJ1-1 | 16 | TRBV4-2 | TGTGCCAGCAGCCAGGGGTCGAGGGACAGCCCAAATGAAGCTTTCTTT | CASSQGSRDSPNEAFF
NA | NA | TRBJ1-1 | 15 | TRBV5-1 | TGCGCCAGCAGCTTGGCCGGGTCCGGGGACACTGAAGCTTTCTTT | CASSLAGSGDTEAFF
once | NA | TRBJ1-2 | 19 | TRBV19 | TGTGCCAGTAGTATAGCCGGTGAAGGCGGTAAAGTCAGGAACTATGGCTACACCTTC | CASSIAGEGGKVRNYGYTF
NA | TRBD1 | TRBJ2-5 | 14 | TRBV11-2 | TGTGCCAGCAGCTTGGGACAGCCCCAAGAGACCCAGTACTTC | CASSLGQPQETQYF
NA | NA | TRBJ2-5 | 15 | TRBV15 | TGTGCCACCAGCTCAAGGGTGATCCAACAAGAGACCCAGTACTTC | CATSSRVIQQETQYF
NA | NA | TRBJ2-3 | 17 | TRBV5-4 | TGTGCCAGCAGCTCGAAAGACGTCCTTTCGGGCACAGATACGCAGTATTTT | CASSSKDVLSGTDTQYF
NA | TRBD1 | TRBJ2-7 | 14 | TRBV18 | TGTGCCAGCTCACCCGGGACAGGGGTTTACGAGCAGTACTTC | CASSPGTGVYEQYF
NA | NA | TRBJ2-7 | 10 | TRBV20-1 | TGCAGTGCGGCTCTTTACGAGCAGTACTTC | CSAALYEQYF
few | TRBD2 | TRBJ2-1 | 15 | TRBV18 | TGTGCCAGCTCATCCCGTAGCGGGGCCCGCCGTGAGCAGTTCTTC | CASSSRSGARREQFF